Shown below are 13 T cell receptor beta chains from a single sample sequenced in a study of blood T cell repertoires in COVID-19. Generated by immunoSEQ multiplex PCR, the TCRdb table keeps only in-frame clones and is missing some. The data contain under 500,000 clones, around 88% of them singletons. Specimen: peripheral blood. Receptors originate from a woman aged 25 to 45 with acute or convalescent COVID-19.

The rearrangement joins TRBV11-2 to TRBJ2-3; the match to TRBD2 covers 7 bases. The germline gives CDR1 SGHAT, CDR2 FQNNGV. CDR3 size: 15 residues. J gave up 2 bases and V 1 base, and 3 bases lay outside the gene matches. In DNA form, the CDR3 reads TGTGCCAGCAGCTTAGGACTAGCAGACACAGATACGCAGTATTTT. Residues: CASSLGLADTDTQYF.

The chain has TRBV5-1 and TRBJ2-1, with D perhaps matching TRBD1 (6 bases). Germline lookup yields CDR1 SGHRS and CDR2 YFSETQ. Trimming left V 7 bases short and J 9 bases short, with 11 bases between. This CDR3 contains 11 residues. The CDR3: CASRQGPEQFF. DNA for the CDR3: TGCGCCAGCCGTCAGGGGCCTGAGCAGTTCTTC.

The chain carries TRBV9 and TRBJ2-5; 8 bases align to TRBD1. Germline lookup yields CDR1 SGDLS and CDR2 YYNGEE. The ends lost 0 bases at V and 5 bases at J; junction bases unmatched: 6. This CDR3 has 15 residues. CDR3 coding DNA: TGTGCCAGCAGCGTAGGGGCAGGGGGCCGGGAGACCCAGTACTTC. It codes for CASSVGAGGRETQYF. Variable domain in full (rest from reference TRBV9 and TRBJ2-5): DSGVTQTPKHLITATGQRVTLRCSPRSGDLSVYWYQQSLDQGLQFLIQYYNGEERAKGNILERFSAQQFPDLHSELNLSSLELGDSALYFCASSVGAGGRETQYFGPGTRLLVL.

The chain has TRBV5-6 and TRBJ2-5; D remains ambiguous. CDR3 length: 15 residues. Trimming left V 0 bases short and J 4 bases short, with 13 bases between. Germline values: CDR1 SGHDT, CDR2 YYEEEE. The chain's CDR3 is CASSLVAGSSETQYF. The CDR3 nucleotides are TGTGCCAGCAGCTTGGTTGCCGGGTCCTCAGAGACCCAGTACTTC. Using reference TRBV5-6 and TRBJ2-5 for the parts outside the CDR3, the full variable domain is DAGVTQSPTHLIKTRGQQVTLRCSPKSGHDTVSWYQQALGQGPQFIFQYYEEEERQRGNFPDRFSGHQFPNYSSELNVNALLLGDSALYLCASSLVAGSSETQYFGPGTRLLVL.

This clone was seen a few times. The V gene is TRBV4-1, the J gene TRBJ1-2; 9 bases are a match to TRBD1. Germline CDR1 reads MGHRA; CDR2 reads YSYEKL. The CDR3 length is 15 residues. Trimming took 1 base from V and 7 from J; bases not matched to a gene: 7. The CDR3, as DNA: TGCGCCAGCAGCCAAGGCGAACAGGGGGCGCTTGGCTACACCTTC. Translation gives CASSQGEQGALGYTF.

The chain has TRBV9 and TRBJ1-1; D is uncertain. Trimming pared 0 bases from V and 1 base from J, leaving 7 bases between. CDR3 length equals 14 residues. The V gene's germline CDR1 is SGDLS and CDR2 YYNGEE. The CDR3 DNA sequence: TGTGCCAGCAGCGTAGCCGTCGGGAACACTGAAGCTTTCTTT. Its translation is CASSVAVGNTEAFF.

This clone has only a few counts. The rearrangement joins TRBV5-1 to TRBJ1-2, with no clear D. This CDR3 region has 15 residues. The germline V gene encodes CDR1 SGHRS and CDR2 YFSETQ. Trimming removed 0 bases from V and 8 bases from J, with 17 bases in between. Here the CDR3 DNA reads TGCGCCAGCAGCTTGGATCATGGGGAGGTGGGAGGCTACACCTTC. This encodes CASSLDHGEVGGYTF.

This clone has only one observation. This chain connects TRBV9 to TRBJ2-1; 10 bases map to TRBD2. Germline values: CDR1 SGDLS, CDR2 YYNGEE. With V trimmed by 0 bases and J by 0 bases, 15 bases remained unmatched. This CDR3 is built from 21 residues. CDR3 DNA: TGTGCCAGCAGCGTAGTCCCTTCTAGCGGGGGCTTTCCGAGCTCCTACAATGAGCAGTTCTTC. It codes for CASSVVPSSGGFPSSYNEQFF. The full variable domain, in which reference TRBV9 and TRBJ2-1 provide the parts outside the CDR3, is DSGVTQTPKHLITATGQRVTLRCSPRSGDLSVYWYQQSLDQGLQFLIQYYNGEERAKGNILERFSAQQFPDLHSELNLSSLELGDSALYFCASSVVPSSGGFPSSYNEQFFGPGTRLTVL.

The chain joins TRBV12-3 or TRBV12-4 to TRBJ2-5, with D maybe TRBD2 (6 bases). This CDR3 contains 12 residues. V lost 6 bases and J lost 5, with 10 bases in between. The CDR3 nucleotides read TGTGCCAGCAGCTTGGAGGGGGAGACCCAGTACTTC. The encoded protein is CASSLEGETQYF.

This clone was picked up one time. In nucleotides, the CDR3 is TGCGCCAGCAGCCCGATAAATGACAGGGGGTGGTATGAAAAACTGTTTTTT. The encoded protein is CASSPINDRGWYEKLFF. V gene TRBV4-1 combines with J gene TRBJ1-4, with 9 bases matching TRBD1. CDR1 is MGHRA and CDR2 is YSYEKL in the germline V gene. The CDR3 covers 17 residues. J was trimmed by 6 bases and V by 4 bases; bases with no gene match: 12.

This clone came up many times. The rearrangement uses TRBV7-2 and TRBJ1-5; TRBD1 is a possible D gene (6 bases). Germline lookup yields CDR1 SGHTA and CDR2 FQGNSA. This CDR3 spans 13 amino acids. V was clipped by 3 bases and J by 8 bases, with 11 bases between them. CDR3 sequence: CASSFDGGEPQHF. The CDR3, as DNA: TGTGCCAGCAGCTTTGATGGGGGCGAGCCCCAGCATTTT.

This clone is a singleton in its sample. Within the sample, other DNA sequences also encode this same CDR3. The rearrangement uses TRBV6-5 and TRBJ1-1; no clear D gene. Per the germline V gene, CDR1 is MNHEY and CDR2 is SVGAGI. CDR3 length equals 13 residues. V lost 0 bases, J lost 8 bases, and 10 bases lay in between. This CDR3 reads CASSYSRSTEAFF. DNA of the CDR3: TGTGCCAGCAGTTACTCGCGGTCAACGGAAGCTTTCTTT.

The chain couples TRBV7-2 to TRBJ1-4; a weak D match, TRBD1 (5 bases). V was pared by 3 bases and J by 8 bases, with 13 bases between. The CDR3 runs 14 residues. CDR1 and CDR2 (germline): SGHTA, FQGNSA. The DNA of the CDR3 is TGTGCCAGCAGCTTCAATCGGGGGACGGAAAAACTGTTTTTT. This sequence encodes CASSFNRGTEKLFF.